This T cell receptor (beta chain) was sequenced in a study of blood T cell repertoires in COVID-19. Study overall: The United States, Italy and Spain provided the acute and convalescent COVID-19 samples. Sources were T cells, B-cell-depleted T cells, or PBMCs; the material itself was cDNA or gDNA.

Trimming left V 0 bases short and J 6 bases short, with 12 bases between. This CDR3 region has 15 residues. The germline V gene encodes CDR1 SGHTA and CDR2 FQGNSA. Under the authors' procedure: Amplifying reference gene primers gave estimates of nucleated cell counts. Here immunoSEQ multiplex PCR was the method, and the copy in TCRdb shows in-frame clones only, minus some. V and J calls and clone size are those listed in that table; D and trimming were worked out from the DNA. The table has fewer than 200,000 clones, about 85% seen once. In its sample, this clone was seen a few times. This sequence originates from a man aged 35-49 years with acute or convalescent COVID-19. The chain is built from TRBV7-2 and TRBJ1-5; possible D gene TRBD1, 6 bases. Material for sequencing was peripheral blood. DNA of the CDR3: TGTGCCAGCAGCTTAGCTGGGGGCGGGGGTCAGCCCCAGCATTTT. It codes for CASSLAGGGGQPQHF.